Sequencing of this T cell receptor (beta chain) was carried out in a study of blood T cell repertoires in COVID-19. This CDR3 contains 13 residues. The germline V and J ends were trimmed by 6 bases and 4 bases, with 13 bases remaining between them. The table came from immunoSEQ multiplex PCR; TCRdb's copy has only in-frame clones and leaves some out. Here the sample spans tens of thousands of clones, about 89% being singletons. Seattle patients were enrolled during active infection and followed longitudinally. J is TRBJ2-7 and V is TRBV12-3 or TRBV12-4; TRBD1 is a possible D gene (6 bases). The specimen was peripheral blood. The sequence derives from a man aged 45-65 years with COVID-19, enrolled during active disease. CDR3 loop: CASSSTGRYEQYF. CDR3 coding DNA: TGTGCCAGCAGCTCGACAGGTCGATACGAGCAGTACTTC.